This T cell receptor (beta chain) emerged from a study of CD8+CD57+ T cells in acquired aplastic anemia. As for the study in general: Sorted CD4+ and CD8+ cell DNA averaged approximately 3.2 ug. There were 10 million or so reads, on average, for CD4+ cells from healthy donors. Study results and limitations: Overlapping CD8+ CDR3 repertoires of patients and controls contained nearly 30 shared sequences. Patients and controls were not found to differ significantly in CD8+ Simpson's diversity.

The template used for profiling TCR beta VDJ and CDR3 was genomic DNA. TCRdb reprocessed the reads with MiXCR, giving one entry per CDR3 protein. The sample has fewer than 100,000 distinct CDR3 sequences; roughly half are singletons. Remarks on this clonotype: What it binds is unknown. Given a much more abundant clone one base away, this may be a read error.

The sequencing sample was made of sorted CD4+, CD8+, or CD8+CD57+ T cells (not recorded which) from PBMCs. This sequence originates from a human donor in good health, serving as a control.

The CDR3 is CAASRDMGGTEAFF. The DNA for the CDR3 is TGTGCCGCCAGCAGAGATATGGGCGGAACTGAAGCTTTCTTT. The rearrangement joins TRBV15 to TRBJ1-1, with D uncertain. Germline CDR1 is LNHNV and CDR2 is YYDKDF (reference sequence). CDR3 length: 14 amino acids.